This TCR beta chain emerged from a study of T cell responses to AZD1222 COVID-19 vaccine. Background on the study: It was second doses at about 4 or about 12 weeks that were pooled. Findings of the study overall: White British donors predominated, females outnumbered males, and clonal diversity was possibly underestimated.

Some clones are missing from TCRdb's copy, which holds only in-frame ones; the method was immunoSEQ multiplex PCR. The sample has 100,000 or so clones, 65% to 90% seen once. Remarks on this clone: No antigen is known for it.

The TCR was taken from an adult in good health. The sequencing used peripheral blood, collected on day 0 of AZD1222 vaccination.

The CDR3 sequence is CASRLGNSYEQYF. CDR3 in DNA: TGTGCCAGCAGGCTAGGGAACTCCTACGAGCAGTACTTC. This sequence joins TRBV12-3 or TRBV12-4 and TRBJ2-7; no firm D call. This CDR3 spans 13 amino acids. V was cut by 6 bases and J by 0 bases, with 9 bases left in between.